Below, one TCR beta chain is given with its context. The record originates from a study of shared clonotypes between healthy human individuals. About the study: In total, the donors were a couple of women and a few men aged 18 to 49.

The germline V gene has CDR1 MDHEN and CDR2 SYDVKM. With V trimmed by 5 bases and J by 1 base, 5 bases remained unmatched. CDR3 length: 16 amino acids. In unsorted samples, genomic DNA was obtained using roughly 99 million PBMCs. Method: immunoSEQ multiplex PCR; TCRdb's copy keeps in-frame clones and lacks some. Counted here are 530,000 or so clones, roughly 85% occurring once; the ten biggest clones make up 9.5% to 15%. Sequencing was done on a sample of PBMCs. This TCR was recovered from a woman in her forties in good health. Some clones in this sample may be carry-over from other donors' samples. The chain links TRBV28 to TRBJ2-7; TRBD2 agrees at 13 bases. This chain's CDR3 is CASSPWGLAGSYEQYF. The CDR3 DNA follows: TGTGCCAGCAGTCCCTGGGGACTAGCGGGATCCTACGAGCAGTACTTC.